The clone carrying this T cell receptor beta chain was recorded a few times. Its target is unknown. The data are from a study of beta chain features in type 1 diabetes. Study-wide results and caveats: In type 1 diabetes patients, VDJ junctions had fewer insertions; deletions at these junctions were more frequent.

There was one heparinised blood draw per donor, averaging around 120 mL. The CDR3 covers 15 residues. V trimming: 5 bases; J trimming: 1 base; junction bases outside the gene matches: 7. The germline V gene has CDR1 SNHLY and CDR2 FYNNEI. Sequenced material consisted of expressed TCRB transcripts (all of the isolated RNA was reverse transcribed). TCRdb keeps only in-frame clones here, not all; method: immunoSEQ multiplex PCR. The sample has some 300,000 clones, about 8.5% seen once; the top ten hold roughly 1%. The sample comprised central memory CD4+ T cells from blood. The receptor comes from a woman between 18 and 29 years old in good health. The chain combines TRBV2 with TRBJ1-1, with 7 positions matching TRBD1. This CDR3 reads CASSFDRAANTEAFF. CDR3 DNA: TGTGCCAGCAGTTTCGACAGGGCTGCGAACACTGAAGCTTTCTTT.